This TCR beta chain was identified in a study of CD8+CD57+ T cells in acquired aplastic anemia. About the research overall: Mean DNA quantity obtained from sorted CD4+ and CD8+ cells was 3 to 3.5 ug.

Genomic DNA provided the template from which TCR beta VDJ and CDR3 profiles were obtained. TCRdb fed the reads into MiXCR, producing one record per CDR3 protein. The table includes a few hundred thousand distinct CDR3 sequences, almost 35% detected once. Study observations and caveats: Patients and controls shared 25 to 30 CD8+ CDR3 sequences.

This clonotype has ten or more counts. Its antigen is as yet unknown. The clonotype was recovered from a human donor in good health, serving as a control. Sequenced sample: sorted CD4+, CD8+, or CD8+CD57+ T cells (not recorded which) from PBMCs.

Written as DNA, the CDR3 is TGTGCCAGCAGTGGCGTACAAAACTATGGCTACACCTTC. This encodes CASSGVQNYGYTF. The chain recombines TRBV25-1 with TRBJ1-2; D remains unclear. V lost 4 bases to trimming and J lost 2 bases, with 8 bases between them. The CDR3 is made up of 13 amino acids. Germline CDR1 and CDR2: MGHDK and SYGVNS.